This entry lists 11 T cell receptor beta chains sequenced from one sample in a study of OX40 agonist ivuxolimab in advanced cancers. Data came from immunoSEQ multiplex PCR; TCRdb stores just in-frame clones and leaves some out. The top ten clones hold roughly 1.6% of a sample with about 58,000 clones, 65% to 85% of them seen once. The sequences come from CD4+ or CD8+ T cells sorted from blood, collected in a trial of the OX40 agonist ivuxolimab. Receptors originate from an adult with an advanced solid tumor such as melanoma, head and neck, liver or kidney cancer.

This clone was recorded only once. This chain links TRBV18 with TRBJ2-7; D is undetermined. Germline assignment: CDR1 KGHSH and CDR2 LQKENI. V shed 2 bases and J shed 0 bases, with 17 bases lying between them. The CDR3 is 17 amino acids. CDR3 sequence: CASSPTGPQRGSYEQYF. The CDR3 DNA follows: TGTGCCAGCTCACCAACCGGGCCTCAACGAGGCTCCTACGAGCAGTACTTC.

The chain joins TRBV7-8 to TRBJ2-1, with 7 nucleotides matching TRBD2. Germline CDR1 SGHVS, CDR2 FQNEAQ. V gave up 5 bases and J gave up 2 bases; unmatched junction bases: 9. The CDR3 loop spans 16 amino acids. In DNA form, the CDR3 reads TGTGCCAGCAGCCCCCTCTTAGCGGGCACCTACAATGAGCAGTTCTTC. It is translated as CASSPLLAGTYNEQFF.

This chain uses TRBV9 with TRBJ2-2; D is ambiguous. The V end lost 2 bases, the J end lost 8 bases, and 10 bases lay between the germline ends. CDR1 and CDR2 (germline): SGDLS, YYNGEE. The CDR3 covers 13 residues. The CDR3 protein is CASSVQVGGELFF. The CDR3 DNA sequence: TGTGCCAGCAGCGTCCAGGTCGGGGGGGAGCTGTTTTTT.

The chain has TRBV2 and TRBJ2-1; D is possibly TRBD2 (6 bases). CDR1 is SNHLY, CDR2 FYNNEI, per germline. The CDR3 extends over 11 amino acids. Trimming left V 7 bases short and J 8 bases short, with 9 bases between. CDR3 in amino acids: CASTGSYEQFF. CDR3 nucleotide sequence: TGTGCCAGCACCGGGAGCTATGAGCAGTTCTTC.

The genes are TRBV19 and TRBJ1-5; the D is unclear. Per the germline V gene, CDR1 is LNHDA and CDR2 is SQIVND (reference sequence). The CDR3 spans 16 residues. The V end was cut by 7 bases, the J end by 0 bases, with 16 bases between. The CDR3 coding sequence is TGTGCCAGTACCCGGAAGGGAGATTATAGCAATCAGCCCCAGCATTTT. The encoded protein is CASTRKGDYSNQPQHF. The entire variable domain, with the rest obtained from reference TRBV19 and TRBJ1-5, is as follows: DGGITQSPKYLFRKEGQNVTLSCEQNLNHDAMYWYRQDPGQGLRLIYYSQIVNDFQKGDIAEGYSVSREKKESFPLTVTSAQKNPTAFYLCASTRKGDYSNQPQHFGDGTRLSIL.

The rearrangement uses TRBV6-1 and TRBJ2-2, with unresolved D. This CDR3 is 15 amino acids long. V was shortened by 5 bases and J by 0 bases, with 10 bases between the two germline ends. CDR1 and CDR2 from the germline V gene are MNHNS and SASEGT. This chain's CDR3 is CASSKQVANTGELFF. The CDR3 DNA follows: TGTGCCAGCAGTAAGCAGGTAGCGAACACCGGGGAGCTGTTTTTT.

CDR3 in amino acids: CASSQLFSGTGSNTEAFF. The CDR3 nucleotides are TGTGCCAGCAGCCAACTCTTCTCCGGGACAGGGTCGAACACTGAAGCTTTCTTT. The J gene is TRBJ1-1, the V gene TRBV4-2, with 9 bases identical to TRBD1. The CDR3 has 18 amino acids. Germline CDR1 is LGHNA and CDR2 is YNFKEQ. Trimming removed 2 bases from V and 1 base from J; junction bases left unmatched: 11.

The chain employs TRBV2 and TRBJ2-7, with unresolved D. This CDR3 has 14 residues. CDR1 is SNHLY, CDR2 FYNNEI, per germline. The V gene lost 7 bases and the J gene lost 2 bases, with 15 bases spanning the gap. In DNA form, the CDR3 reads TGTGCCAGCAACGAATGGGGTAATCCCTACGAGCAGTACTTC. This codes for CASNEWGNPYEQYF.

The chain combines TRBV19 with TRBJ2-5, with D maybe TRBD1 (5 bases). V shed 7 bases and J shed 5 bases, with 20 bases lying between them. Per germline, CDR1 LNHDA and CDR2 SQIVND (reference sequence). The CDR3 runs 15 residues. This CDR3 is CASKSLTDIRETQYF. The CDR3, as DNA: TGTGCCAGTAAATCGTTGACGGACATACGGGAGACCCAGTACTTC.

V gene TRBV4-3 combines with J gene TRBJ2-3, with 10 nucleotides matching TRBD1. Germline trimming cut 5 bases from V and 4 bases from J; bases unmatched to any gene: 3. The CDR3 covers 14 residues. Germline V gives CDR1 LGHNA, CDR2 YSLEER. DNA for the CDR3: TGCGCCAGCAGCGCGACAGGGGGCGCAGATACGCAGTATTTT. As protein: CASSATGGADTQYF.

The chain uses TRBV11-2 and TRBJ2-2, with 7 bases that match TRBD1. Per the germline V gene, CDR1 is SGHAT and CDR2 is FQNNGV. This CDR3 has 16 amino acids. After removal of 7 bases from V and 1 base from J, the junction contained 9 bases not matched to a gene. The CDR3 region has the DNA TGTGCCAGCATCAGAGGGGGACAGAAGAACACCGGGGAGCTGTTTTTT. It translates to CASIRGGQKNTGELFF.